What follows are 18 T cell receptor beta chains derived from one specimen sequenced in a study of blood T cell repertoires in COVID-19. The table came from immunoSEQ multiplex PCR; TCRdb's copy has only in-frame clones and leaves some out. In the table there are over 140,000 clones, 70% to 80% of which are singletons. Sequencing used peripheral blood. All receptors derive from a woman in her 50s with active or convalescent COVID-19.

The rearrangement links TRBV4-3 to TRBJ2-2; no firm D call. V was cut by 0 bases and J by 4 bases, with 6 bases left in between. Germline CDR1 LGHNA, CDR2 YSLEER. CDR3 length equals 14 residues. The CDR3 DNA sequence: TGCGCCAGCAGCCAAGAGATGCGCACCGGGGAGCTGTTTTTT. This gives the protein CASSQEMRTGELFF.

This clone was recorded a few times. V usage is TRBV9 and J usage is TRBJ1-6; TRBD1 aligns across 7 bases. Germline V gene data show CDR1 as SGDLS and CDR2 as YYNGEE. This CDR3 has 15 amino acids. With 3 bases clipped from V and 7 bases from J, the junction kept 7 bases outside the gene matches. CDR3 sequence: CASSAGTVFNSPLHF. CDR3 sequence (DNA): TGTGCCAGCAGCGCCGGGACAGTATTCAATTCACCCCTCCACTTT.

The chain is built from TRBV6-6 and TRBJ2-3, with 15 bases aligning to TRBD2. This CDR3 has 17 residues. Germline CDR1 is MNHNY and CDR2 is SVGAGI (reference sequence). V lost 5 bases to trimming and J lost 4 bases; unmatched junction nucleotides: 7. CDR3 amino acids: CASSQLGLAGGPDTQYF. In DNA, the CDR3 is TGTGCCAGCAGTCAACTAGGACTAGCGGGGGGGCCAGATACGCAGTATTTT.

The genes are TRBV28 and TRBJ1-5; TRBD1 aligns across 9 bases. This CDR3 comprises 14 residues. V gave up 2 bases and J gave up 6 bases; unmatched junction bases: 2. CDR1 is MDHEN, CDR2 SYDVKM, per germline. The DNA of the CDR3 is TGTGCCAGCAGTTTAGGGACAGGGTCTCAGCCCCAGCATTTT. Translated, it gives CASSLGTGSQPQHF. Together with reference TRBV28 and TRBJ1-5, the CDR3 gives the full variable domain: DVKVTQSSRYLVKRTGEKVFLECVQDMDHENMFWYRQDPGLGLRLIYFSYDVKMKEKGDIPEGYSVSREKKERFSLILESASTNQTSMYLCASSLGTGSQPQHFGDGTRLSIL.

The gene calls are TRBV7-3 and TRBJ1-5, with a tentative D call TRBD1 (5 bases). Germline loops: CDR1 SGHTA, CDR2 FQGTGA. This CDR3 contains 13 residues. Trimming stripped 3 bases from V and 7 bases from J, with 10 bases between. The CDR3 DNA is TGTGCCAGCAGCTTCAGGGCGGGGCAGCCCCAGCATTTT. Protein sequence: CASSFRAGQPQHF.

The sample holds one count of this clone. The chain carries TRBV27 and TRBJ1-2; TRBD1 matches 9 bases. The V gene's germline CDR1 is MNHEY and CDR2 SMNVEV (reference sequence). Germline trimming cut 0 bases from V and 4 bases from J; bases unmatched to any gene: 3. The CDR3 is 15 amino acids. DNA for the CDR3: TGTGCCAGCAGTTTATCGAGGGACAGGGCCTATGGCTACACCTTC. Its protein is CASSLSRDRAYGYTF.

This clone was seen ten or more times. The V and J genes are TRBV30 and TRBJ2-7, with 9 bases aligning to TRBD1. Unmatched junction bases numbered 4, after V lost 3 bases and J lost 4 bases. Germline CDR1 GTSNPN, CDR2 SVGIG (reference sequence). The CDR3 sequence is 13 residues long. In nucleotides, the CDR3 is TGTGCCTGGAGCCCGGGACAGGGTTACGAGCAGTACTTC. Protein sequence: CAWSPGQGYEQYF.

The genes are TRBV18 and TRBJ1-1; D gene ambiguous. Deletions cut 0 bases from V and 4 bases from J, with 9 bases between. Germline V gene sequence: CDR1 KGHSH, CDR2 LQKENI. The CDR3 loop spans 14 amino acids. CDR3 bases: TGTGCCAGCTCACCACCCTTGACGGGCACTGAAGCTTTCTTT. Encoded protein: CASSPPLTGTEAFF.

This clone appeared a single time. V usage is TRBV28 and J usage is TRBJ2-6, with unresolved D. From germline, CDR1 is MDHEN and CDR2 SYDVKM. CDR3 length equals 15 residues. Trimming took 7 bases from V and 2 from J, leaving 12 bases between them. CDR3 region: CASTFTAAGANVLTF. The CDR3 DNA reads TGTGCCAGCACTTTTACAGCAGCTGGGGCCAACGTCCTGACTTTC.

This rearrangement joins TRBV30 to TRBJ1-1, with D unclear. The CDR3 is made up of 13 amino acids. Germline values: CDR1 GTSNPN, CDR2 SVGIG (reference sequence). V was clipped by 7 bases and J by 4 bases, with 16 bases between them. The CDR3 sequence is CASNSGWSTEAFF. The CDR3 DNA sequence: TGTGCCTCCAACTCGGGATGGTCCACTGAAGCTTTCTTT.

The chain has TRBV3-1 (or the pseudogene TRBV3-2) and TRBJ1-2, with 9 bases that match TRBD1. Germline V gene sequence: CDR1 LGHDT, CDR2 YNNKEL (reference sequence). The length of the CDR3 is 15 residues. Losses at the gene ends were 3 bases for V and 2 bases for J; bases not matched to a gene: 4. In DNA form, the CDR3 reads TGTGCCAGCAGCCACCTCGACAGGGGGAACTATGGCTACACCTTC. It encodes CASSHLDRGNYGYTF.

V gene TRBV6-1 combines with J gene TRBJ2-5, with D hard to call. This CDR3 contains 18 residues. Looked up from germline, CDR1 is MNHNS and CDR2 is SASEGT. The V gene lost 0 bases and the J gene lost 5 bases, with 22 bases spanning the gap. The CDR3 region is CASSEALGSPVTSETQYF. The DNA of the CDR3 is TGTGCCAGCAGTGAAGCGCTTGGCTCCCCCGTAACATCGGAGACCCAGTACTTC.

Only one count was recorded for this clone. CDR3 region: CASSQDQRHRHSDSNQPQHF. The CDR3, as DNA: TGCGCCAGCAGCCAAGATCAGAGACACCGCCACAGTGATAGCAATCAGCCCCAGCATTTT. V usage is TRBV4-3 and J usage is TRBJ1-5; D remains unclear. The CDR3 runs to 20 residues. Trimming cost V 0 bases and J 0 bases, with 21 bases left between them. CDR1 is LGHNA and CDR2 is YSLEER in the germline V gene.

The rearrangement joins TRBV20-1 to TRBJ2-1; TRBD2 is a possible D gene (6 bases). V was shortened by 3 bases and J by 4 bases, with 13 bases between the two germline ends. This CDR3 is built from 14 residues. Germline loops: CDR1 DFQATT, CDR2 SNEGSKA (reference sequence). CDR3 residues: CSASRGNSYNEQFF. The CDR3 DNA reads TGCAGTGCTAGTCGGGGGAACTCATACAATGAGCAGTTCTTC.

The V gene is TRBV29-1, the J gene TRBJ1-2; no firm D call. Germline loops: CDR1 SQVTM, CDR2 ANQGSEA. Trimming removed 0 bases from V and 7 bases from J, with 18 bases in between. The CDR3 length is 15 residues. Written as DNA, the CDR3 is TGCAGCGTTGAAGAACTGATACGGGAAGGACGTGGCTACACCTTC. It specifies CSVEELIREGRGYTF.

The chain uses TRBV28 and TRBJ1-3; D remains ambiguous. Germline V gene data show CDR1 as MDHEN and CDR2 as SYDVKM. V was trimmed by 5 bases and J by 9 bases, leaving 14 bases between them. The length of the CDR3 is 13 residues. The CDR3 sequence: CASSDSGVGTIYF. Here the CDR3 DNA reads TGTGCCAGCAGTGACTCCGGCGTGGGCACCATATATTTT.

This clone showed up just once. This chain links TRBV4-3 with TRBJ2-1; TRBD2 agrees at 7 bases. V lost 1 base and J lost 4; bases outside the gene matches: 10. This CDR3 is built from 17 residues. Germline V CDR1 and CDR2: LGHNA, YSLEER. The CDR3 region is CASSQGHAGDLYNEQFF. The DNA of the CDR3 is TGCGCCAGCAGCCAAGGTCACGCGGGGGACCTTTACAATGAGCAGTTCTTC.

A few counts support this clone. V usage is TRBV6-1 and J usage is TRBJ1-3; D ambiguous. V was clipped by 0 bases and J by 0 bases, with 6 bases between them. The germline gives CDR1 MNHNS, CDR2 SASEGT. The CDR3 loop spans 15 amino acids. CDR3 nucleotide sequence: TGTGCCAGCAGTGAAGCTCCCCGCTCTGGAAACACCATATATTTT. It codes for CASSEAPRSGNTIYF.